This TCR beta chain was observed in a study of shared clonotypes between healthy human individuals. Study at large: Per donor, CD8 memory used one plate, CD8 naive used two, CD4 memory used three and CD4 naive used three. General study findings and limits: Apart from blood, nothing was sampled; tissue repertoires likely differ. Generation of non-shared clonotypes was less probable than generation of clonotypes shared by all four donors.

This table comes from immunoSEQ multiplex PCR, and its TCRdb copy is limited to in-frame clones, with some not included. This sample carries some 2,000,000 clones, 85% to 95% of them seen once, and the ten largest clones take 0.1% to 0.15%. Turning to this clone: Antigen unknown. This sample also contains other DNA sequences that code for the same CDR3.

The CDR3 extends over 14 amino acids. Germline lookup yields CDR1 GTSNPN and CDR2 SVGIG (reference sequence). The V segment lost 2 bases and the J segment 1 base; nucleotides outside the gene matches: 2. The genes are TRBV30 and TRBJ1-1; 9 nucleotides match TRBD1. Sequenced sample: naive CD4+ T cells sorted from blood. Subset here: CD45RA+ positively selected. The receptor was isolated from a man in his late teens or twenties in good health. CDR3 amino acids: CAWSPDRGNTEAFF. CDR3 nucleotide sequence: TGTGCCTGGAGTCCGGACAGGGGGAACACTGAAGCTTTCTTT.